This T cell receptor (beta chain) stems from a study of shared clonotypes between healthy human individuals. Overall study: A couple of women and a few men aged 18 to 49 made up the donors. Per donor, three plates held CD4 naive cells, three held CD4 memory, two held CD8 naive and one held CD8 memory. Study conclusions and caveats: Genetic and exposure-history diversity was limited by the few donors. Sequencing depth was predicted to influence how clonotypes are shared among donors.

Turning to this clone: Its antigen is undetermined.

This CDR3 region has 16 residues. Germline CDR1 is SGHRS and CDR2 is YFSETQ. V gave up 4 bases and J gave up 5 bases, with 21 bases separating them. TCRdb's table, derived via immunoSEQ multiplex PCR, lists solely in-frame clones and lacks some. The sample yields about 2.4 million clones, 93% seen once. This chain joins TRBV5-1 and TRBJ1-1; D might be TRBD1 (5 bases). The clonotype comes from a man aged 18 to 30 in good health. Some clones in this sample may be carry-over from other donors' samples. The source material was naive CD4+ T cells from PBMCs. The subset: CD45RA+ positively selected. CDR3 sequence (DNA): TGCGCCAGCAGCCCCCAGATGGGACCAGGTGAAACTGAAGCTTTCTTT. Amino acids: CASSPQMGPGETEAFF.